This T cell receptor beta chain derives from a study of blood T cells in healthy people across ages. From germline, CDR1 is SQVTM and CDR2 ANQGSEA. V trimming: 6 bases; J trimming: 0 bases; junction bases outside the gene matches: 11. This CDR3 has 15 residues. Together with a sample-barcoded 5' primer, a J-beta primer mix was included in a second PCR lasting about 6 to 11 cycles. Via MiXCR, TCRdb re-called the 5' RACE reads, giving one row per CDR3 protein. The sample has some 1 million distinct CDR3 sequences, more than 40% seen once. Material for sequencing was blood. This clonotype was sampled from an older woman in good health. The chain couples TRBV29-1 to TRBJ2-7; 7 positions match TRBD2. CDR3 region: CSVRKSSGFSYEQYF. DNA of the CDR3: TGCAGCGTCAGGAAAAGTAGCGGGTTCTCCTACGAGCAGTACTTC.